This T cell receptor beta chain comes out of a study of CD8+CD57+ T cells in acquired aplastic anemia. The germline gives CDR1 MNHEY, CDR2 SVGAGI. Trimming left V 4 bases short and J 3 bases short, with 17 bases between. CDR3 length equals 16 residues. Genomic DNA, serving as template, underwent TCR beta VDJ and CDR3 profiling. TCRdb called the reads again in MiXCR, with one record for every CDR3 protein. This repertoire shows 250,000 to 350,000 distinct CDR3 sequences, around 60% found once; its top ten account for under 8.5%. This clonotype was sampled from a human donor with severe aplastic anemia or a healthy control (not recorded which). Sequencing was done on a sample of sorted CD4+, CD8+, or CD8+CD57+ T cells (not recorded which) from PBMCs. The chain uses TRBV6-5 and TRBJ2-3; no clear D gene. In DNA, the CDR3 is TGTGCCAGCAGTTGGTCGGCTAGTCCCGGAACAGATACGCAGTATTTT. This encodes CASSWSASPGTDTQYF.